This passage covers 20 T cell receptor beta chains from one sample sequenced in a study of CD8 T cells in Susac syndrome. Random hexamers were used to reverse transcribe 0.5 to 1 ug of RNA. TCRdb passed the immunoSEQ multiplex PCR reads through MiXCR, listing each CDR3 protein once. The table shows about 130,000 distinct CDR3 sequences, with about 95% occurring only once. Sequencing was done on a sample of CD8+ T cells from PBMCs. These receptor sequences come from a human donor with Susac syndrome.

The J gene is TRBJ2-2, the V gene TRBV12-3 or TRBV12-4; 7 nucleotides agree with TRBD2. Germline trimming cut 6 bases from V and 7 bases from J; bases unmatched to any gene: 2. This CDR3 is 12 amino acids long. The CDR3 DNA reads TGTGCCAGCAGGACGGGGGGCGGGGAGCTGTTTTTT. It yields the protein CASRTGGGELFF.

This chain links TRBV29-1 with TRBJ1-2, with a possible D match to TRBD1 (5 bases). The V and J ends lost 5 bases and 3 bases respectively, with 13 bases between them. The V gene's germline CDR1 is SQVTM and CDR2 ANQGSEA. The CDR3 runs 13 residues. CDR3 sequence: CSVTSGSDYGYTF. CDR3 DNA: TGCAGCGTTACCTCAGGGAGTGACTATGGCTACACCTTC.

The gene calls are TRBV12-3 or TRBV12-4 and TRBJ2-7; D unresolved. Trimming stripped 7 bases from V and 6 bases from J, with 16 bases between. This CDR3 contains 13 residues. The CDR3 DNA reads TGTGCCAGCACCCTTCCGGCTTCAGGCGAGCAGTACTTC. Its translation is CASTLPASGEQYF.

The chain links TRBV29-1 to TRBJ1-4; D unresolved. CDR1 and CDR2 (germline): SQVTM, ANQGSEA. V gave up 0 bases and J gave up 3 bases, with 8 bases separating them. This CDR3 is built from 14 residues. CDR3 loop: CSVEEGGPNEKLFF. The CDR3 DNA sequence: TGCAGCGTTGAAGAAGGTGGACCTAATGAAAAACTGTTTTTT.

The rearrangement links TRBV6-2 or TRBV6-3 to TRBJ2-2; D gene ambiguous. Between the trimmed V and J ends, which lost 6 bases and 7 bases, there was a span of 3 bases. The CDR3 extends over 10 amino acids. Germline V gene lookup returns CDR1 MNHEY and CDR2 SVGEGT. The CDR3, as DNA: TGTGCCAGCAGGGACGGGGAGCTGTTTTTT. Protein sequence: CASRDGELFF.

The chain joins TRBV6-4 to TRBJ1-5; 9 bases match TRBD1. After removal of 6 bases from V and 4 bases from J, the junction contained 4 bases not matched to a gene. The CDR3 extends over 14 amino acids. The germline CDR1 and CDR2 sequences are MRHNA and SNTAGT. The DNA of the CDR3 is TGTGCCAGCAGCTGGGACAGGGAGAATCAGCCCCAGCATTTT. Translating it yields CASSWDRENQPQHF.

This CDR3 reads CASSQGWGADNEQFF. In DNA, the CDR3 is TGCGCCAGCAGCCAAGGGTGGGGTGCGGACAATGAGCAGTTCTTC. The rearrangement links TRBV4-1 to TRBJ2-1, with no clear D. The ends were cut back, 1 base at V and 5 bases at J, with 12 bases in the middle. Germline-derived CDR1 and CDR2 are MGHRA and YSYEKL. The CDR3 has 15 amino acids.

The rearrangement joins TRBV30 to TRBJ1-5; D remains unclear. Germline V CDR1 and CDR2: GTSNPN, SVGIG (reference sequence). The CDR3 covers 15 residues. V lost 0 bases, J lost 6 bases, and 15 bases lay in between. CDR3 sequence reads: CAWSVQGGIGQPQHF. DNA of the CDR3: TGTGCCTGGAGTGTACAAGGAGGGATCGGTCAGCCCCAGCATTTT.

The chain joins TRBV6-1 to TRBJ2-7; D perhaps matches TRBD2 (5 bases). Per the germline V gene, CDR1 is MNHNS and CDR2 is SASEGT. The V and J ends lost 3 bases and 2 bases respectively, with 14 bases between them. The CDR3 is 15 amino acids. As DNA, the CDR3 is TGTGCCAGCAGTGAGTTCGAGGGCCAAGCCTACGAGCAGTACTTC. It is translated as CASSEFEGQAYEQYF.

The V and J genes are TRBV11-2 and TRBJ2-1, with 7 bases matching TRBD2. With V trimmed by 4 bases and J by 0 bases, 6 bases remained unmatched. Germline assignment: CDR1 SGHAT and CDR2 FQNNGV. This CDR3 has 16 amino acids. This chain's CDR3 is CASSYTTSSSYNEQFF. The DNA of the CDR3 is TGTGCCAGCAGCTACACGACTAGCTCCTCCTACAATGAGCAGTTCTTC.

The gene calls are TRBV2 and TRBJ1-5; TRBD1 aligns across 11 bases. V dropped 10 bases and J dropped 6; count of bases not matched to a gene: 8. This CDR3 contains 14 residues. From germline, CDR1 is SNHLY and CDR2 FYNNEI. Written as DNA, the CDR3 is TGTGCCATTGGGACAGGGGGAAGGGTTCAGCCCCAGCATTTT. This gives the protein CAIGTGGRVQPQHF. The entire variable domain, with the rest obtained from reference TRBV2 and TRBJ1-5, is as follows: EPEVTQTPSHQVTQMGQEVILRCVPISNHLYFYWYRQILGQKVEFLVSFYNNEISEKSEIFDDQFSVERPDGSNFTLKIRSTKLEDSAMYFCAIGTGGRVQPQHFGDGTRLSIL.

This sequence joins TRBV9 and TRBJ1-2, with D tentatively TRBD1 (5 bases). V was pared by 5 bases and J by 0 bases, with 11 bases between. Germline lookup yields CDR1 SGDLS and CDR2 YYNGEE. This CDR3 contains 14 residues. The CDR3 here is CASSPGEANYGYTF. The CDR3 DNA is TGTGCCAGCAGTCCGGGGGAAGCTAACTATGGCTACACCTTC.

The chain employs TRBV24-1 and TRBJ2-1; tentative D call: TRBD1 (5 bases). The V gene's germline CDR1 is KGHDR and CDR2 SFDVKD. V was trimmed by 4 bases and J by 7 bases, leaving 10 bases between them. The CDR3 is 13 amino acids. CDR3 DNA: TGTGCCACCAGTGAACAAGGGGTAAATGAGCAGTTCTTC. This translates into CATSEQGVNEQFF.

The chain recombines TRBV12-3 or TRBV12-4 with TRBJ1-5, with 7 bases matching TRBD1. V gave up 5 bases and J gave up 9 bases; unmatched junction bases: 10. This CDR3 region has 14 residues. The CDR3 loop reads CASSLTGWGWPQHF. The CDR3 DNA sequence: TGTGCCAGCAGTCTGACAGGGTGGGGGTGGCCCCAGCATTTT.

CDR3 DNA: TGTGCCAGCAGCTTGGGGGCCGAAAATGAAAAACTGTTTTTT. Its protein is CASSLGAENEKLFF. The chain links TRBV5-6 to TRBJ1-4; no clear D. From germline, CDR1 is SGHDT and CDR2 YYEEEE. This CDR3 is built from 14 residues. V lost 0 bases to trimming and J lost 5 bases, with 8 bases between them.

The CDR3 region is CASSGWGRVLDEQYF. Here the CDR3 DNA reads TGTGCCAGCAGCGGATGGGGGAGAGTTTTGGACGAGCAGTACTTC. The chain couples TRBV9 to TRBJ2-7, with D tentatively TRBD1 or TRBD2 (5 bases each). The V and J ends lost 3 bases and 5 bases respectively, with 18 bases between them. Germline-derived CDR1 and CDR2 are SGDLS and YYNGEE. This CDR3 comprises 15 residues.

This chain joins TRBV11-2 and TRBJ2-5; 10 bases are a match to TRBD1. V lost 4 bases to trimming and J lost 3 bases; unmatched junction nucleotides: 5. This CDR3 contains 15 residues. Germline V gives CDR1 SGHAT, CDR2 FQNNGV. CDR3 residues: CASSSIGTGEETQYF. CDR3 DNA: TGTGCCAGCAGCTCCATAGGGACAGGGGAAGAGACCCAGTACTTC.

The V and J genes are TRBV24-1 and TRBJ2-1; D may be TRBD2 (5 bases). V lost 3 bases to trimming and J lost 3 bases, with 8 bases between them. The CDR3 is 14 amino acids. Germline loops: CDR1 KGHDR, CDR2 SFDVKD. CDR3 DNA sequence: TGTGCCACCAGTGATCAGGACTTCTACAATGAGCAGTTCTTC. As protein: CATSDQDFYNEQFF.

The chain has TRBV13 and TRBJ2-7; D might be TRBD1 (6 bases). The CDR3 loop spans 13 amino acids. The germline V gene has CDR1 PRHDT and CDR2 FYEKMQ (reference sequence). V was trimmed by 9 bases and J by 5 bases, leaving 17 bases between them. The CDR3 region has the DNA TGTGCCAGTCGTGGCCAGGGGTCGCACGAGCAGTACTTC. Encoded protein: CASRGQGSHEQYF.

The rearrangement links TRBV5-8 to TRBJ2-5, with 13 bases identical to TRBD2. The CDR3 has 15 residues. Per the germline V gene, CDR1 is SGHTS and CDR2 is YDEGEE. V lost 4 bases, J lost 2 bases, and 2 bases stayed unmatched. The CDR3 DNA reads TGTGCCAGCAGCGAGGGACTAGCGGGGCAAGAGACCCAGTACTTC. Residues: CASSEGLAGQETQYF. The full variable domain, its missing parts supplied by reference TRBV5-8 and TRBJ2-5, is EAGVTQSPTHLIKTRGQQATLRCSPISGHTSVYWYQQALGLGLQFLLWYDEGEERNRGNFPPRFSGRQFPNYSSELNVNALELEDSALYLCASSEGLAGQETQYFGPGTRLLVL.